The 2 T cell receptor beta chains in this list originate from one sample, sequenced in a study of T cell responses to AZD1222 COVID-19 vaccine. Sequencing was performed with immunoSEQ multiplex PCR; in TCRdb, only in-frame clones are kept and a portion is missing. The table lists 120,000 or so clones, approximately 90% of them singletons, with approximately 7.9% in the top ten. The source material was peripheral blood, sampled 28 days after the second AZD1222 dose. Receptors originate from an adult who received the AZD1222 COVID-19 vaccine.

The chain couples TRBV28 to TRBJ1-2; D uncertain. V lost 2 bases, J lost 5 bases, and 12 bases lay in between. The CDR3 is 14 residues long. Germline CDR1 MDHEN, CDR2 SYDVKM. CDR3 protein: CASSLEGRVYGYTF. DNA for the CDR3: TGTGCCAGCAGTTTAGAGGGTCGGGTATATGGCTACACCTTC.

This chain connects TRBV5-1 to TRBJ2-6; D uncertain. This CDR3 has 17 amino acids. Trimming took 0 bases from V and 0 from J, leaving 10 bases between them. Per germline, CDR1 SGHRS and CDR2 YFSETQ. Here the CDR3 reads CASSLVSSTSGANVLTF. CDR3 bases: TGCGCCAGCAGCTTGGTCTCCAGTACCTCTGGGGCCAACGTCCTGACTTTC.